Included here is one T cell receptor (beta chain) sequence, with context. The antigen is not known. The sample belongs to a study of cytomegalovirus exposure and HLA in healthy donors. Study summary: Out of about 180 million T cells, an earlier analysis found 117 million unique TCR beta sequences in total.

The PCR ran on 60 Vbeta and 13 Jbeta primers. Repertoires were generated with immunoSEQ multiplex PCR, while TCRdb's copy carries only in-frame clones and drops some. There are about 160,000 clones in the sample; over 70% occur only once, and 3% lies in the top ten. Germline V gene lookup returns CDR1 SQVTM and CDR2 ANQGSEA. V shed 7 bases and J 7 bases; nucleotides not matched to a gene: 6. The CDR3 consists of 12 residues. Notes on the study in general: Accurate prediction of HLA-A and HLA-B alleles (for most subjects) was reportedly achieved from TCR beta sequences. Earlier analysis found most TCR beta V segments productive about 87% or about 30% of the time. The authors assumed roughly uniform sequencing depth across donors for presence/absence analyses.

The sample consisted of PBMCs. This receptor was taken from a woman between 50 and 59 years old in good health and CMV-seropositive. V usage is TRBV29-1 and J usage is TRBJ1-2, with TRBD1 matching 10 bases. The CDR3 protein is CSAGDRGFGYTF. The DNA of the CDR3 is TGCAGCGCCGGGGACAGGGGCTTTGGCTACACCTTC.